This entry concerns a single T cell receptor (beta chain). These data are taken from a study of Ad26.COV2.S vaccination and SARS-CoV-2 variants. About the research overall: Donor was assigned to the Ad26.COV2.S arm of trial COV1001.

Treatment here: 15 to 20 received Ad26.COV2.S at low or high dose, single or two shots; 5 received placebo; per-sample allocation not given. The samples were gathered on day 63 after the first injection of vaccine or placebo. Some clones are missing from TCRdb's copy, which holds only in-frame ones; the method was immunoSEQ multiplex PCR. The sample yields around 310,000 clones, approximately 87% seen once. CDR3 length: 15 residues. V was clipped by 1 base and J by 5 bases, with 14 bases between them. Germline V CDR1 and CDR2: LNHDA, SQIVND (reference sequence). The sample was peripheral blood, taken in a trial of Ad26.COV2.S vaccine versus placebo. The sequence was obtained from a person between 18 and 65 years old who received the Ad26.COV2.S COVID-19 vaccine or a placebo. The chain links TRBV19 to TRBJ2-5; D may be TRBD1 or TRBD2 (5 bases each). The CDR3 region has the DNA TGTGCCAGTAGTATAGGGGGCACTAGGACGGAGACCCAGTACTTC. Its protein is CASSIGGTRTETQYF.